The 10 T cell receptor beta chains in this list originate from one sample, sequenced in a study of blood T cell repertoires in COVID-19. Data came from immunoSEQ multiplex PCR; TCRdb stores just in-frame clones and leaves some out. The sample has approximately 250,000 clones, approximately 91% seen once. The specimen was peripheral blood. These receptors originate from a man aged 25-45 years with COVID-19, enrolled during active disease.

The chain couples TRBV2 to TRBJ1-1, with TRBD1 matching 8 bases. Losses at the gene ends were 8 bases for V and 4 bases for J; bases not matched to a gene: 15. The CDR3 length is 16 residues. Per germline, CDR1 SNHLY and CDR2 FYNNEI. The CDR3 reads CASGGGQDVMSTEAFF. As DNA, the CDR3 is TGTGCCAGCGGCGGGGGACAGGACGTCATGAGCACTGAAGCTTTCTTT.

The chain's CDR3 is CASSLAGQGAGAFF. DNA of the CDR3: TGTGCCAGCAGCTTAGCGGGACAGGGGGCTGGAGCTTTCTTT. This chain links TRBV7-9 with TRBJ1-1; 12 bases map to TRBD1. The germline gives CDR1 SEHNR, CDR2 FQNEAQ (reference sequence). CDR3 length equals 14 residues. Trimming at V came to 0 bases and at J to 10 bases, leaving 3 bases not matched to a gene.

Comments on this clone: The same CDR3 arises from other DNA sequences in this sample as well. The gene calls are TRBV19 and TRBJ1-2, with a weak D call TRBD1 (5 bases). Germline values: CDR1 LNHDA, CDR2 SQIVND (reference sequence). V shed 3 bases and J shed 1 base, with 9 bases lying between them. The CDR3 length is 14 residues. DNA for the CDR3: TGTGCCAGTAGTATTGGCCAGGGTAACTATGGCTACACCTTC. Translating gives CASSIGQGNYGYTF.

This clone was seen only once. This chain's CDR3 is CASSQGAAYSGNTIYF. The CDR3 DNA reads as TGCGCCAGCAGCCAAGGGGCCGCGTATTCTGGAAACACCATATATTTT. This chain connects TRBV4-1 to TRBJ1-3, with D uncertain. Trimming stripped 1 base from V and 1 base from J, with 11 bases between. The germline V gene has CDR1 MGHRA and CDR2 YSYEKL. The CDR3 extends over 16 amino acids.

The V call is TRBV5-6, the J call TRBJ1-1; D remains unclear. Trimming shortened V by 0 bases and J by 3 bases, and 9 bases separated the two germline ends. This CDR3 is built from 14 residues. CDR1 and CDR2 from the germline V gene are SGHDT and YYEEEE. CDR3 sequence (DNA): TGTGCCAGCAGCTTGGTCCCTCTCCACACTGAAGCTTTCTTT. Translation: CASSLVPLHTEAFF.

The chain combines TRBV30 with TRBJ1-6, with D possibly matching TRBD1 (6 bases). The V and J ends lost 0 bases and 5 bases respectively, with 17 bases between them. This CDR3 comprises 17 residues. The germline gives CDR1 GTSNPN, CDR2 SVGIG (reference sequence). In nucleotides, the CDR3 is TGTGCCTGGAGTGTACCCCCTTTTGGACAGAATAATTCACCCCTCCACTTT. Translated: CAWSVPPFGQNNSPLHF.

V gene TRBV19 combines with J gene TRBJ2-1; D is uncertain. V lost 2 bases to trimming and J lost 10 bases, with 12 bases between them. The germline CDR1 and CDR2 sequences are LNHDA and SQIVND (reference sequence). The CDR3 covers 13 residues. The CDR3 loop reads CASSIPRLGEQFF. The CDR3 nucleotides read TGTGCCAGTAGTATACCCCGTCTTGGCGAGCAGTTCTTC.

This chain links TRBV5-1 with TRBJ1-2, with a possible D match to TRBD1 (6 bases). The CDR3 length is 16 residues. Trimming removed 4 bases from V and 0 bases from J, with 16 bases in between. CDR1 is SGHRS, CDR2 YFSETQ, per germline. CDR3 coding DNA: TGCGCCAGCAGCGGAGCAGCGGACAGAGCTAACTATGGCTACACCTTC. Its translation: CASSGAADRANYGYTF.

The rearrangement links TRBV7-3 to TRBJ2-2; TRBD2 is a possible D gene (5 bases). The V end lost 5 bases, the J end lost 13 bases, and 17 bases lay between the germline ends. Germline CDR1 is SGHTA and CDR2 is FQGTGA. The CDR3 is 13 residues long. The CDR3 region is CASSAYTAGGLFF. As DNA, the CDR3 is TGTGCCAGCAGCGCATACACGGCGGGCGGGCTGTTTTTT. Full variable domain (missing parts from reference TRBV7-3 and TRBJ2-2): GAGVSQTPSNKVTEKGKYVELRCDPISGHTALYWYRQSLGQGPEFLIYFQGTGAADDSGLPNDRFFAVRPEGSVSTLKIQRTERGDSAVYLCASSAYTAGGLFFGEGSRLTVL.

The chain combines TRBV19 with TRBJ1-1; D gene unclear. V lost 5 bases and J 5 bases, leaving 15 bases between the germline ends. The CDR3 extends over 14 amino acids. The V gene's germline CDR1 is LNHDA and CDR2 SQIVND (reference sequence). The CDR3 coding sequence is TGTGCCAGTAGTCCAACCCCGCGGGGAACTGAAGCTTTCTTT. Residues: CASSPTPRGTEAFF.